Sequencing of this TCR beta chain was carried out in a study of blood T cells in healthy people across ages. Notes on the study in general: Estimates of total diversity, which came from one million sequenced T cells, were considered to be underestimates. Versus aged donors, long-lived donors had higher diversity and more naive CD4+ cells.

Each donor was a healthy Caucasian individual from Russia, aged roughly 6 to 90. RNA extraction gave at least 5.5 micrograms of total RNA per sample. Primed by a sample-barcoded 5' primer and a J-beta primer mix, a second PCR proceeded for roughly 6 to 12 cycles. TCRdb analysed the 5' RACE reads with MiXCR anew, one entry per CDR3 protein. This sample has 1.5 million to 2 million distinct CDR3 sequences, with 39% found just once. About this clonotype itself: Its antigen is currently unknown.

This CDR3 comprises 15 residues. V lost 3 bases to trimming and J lost 6 bases, with 19 bases between them. Germline assignment: CDR1 SGHRS and CDR2 YFSETQ. This chain links TRBV5-1 with TRBJ2-7, with D possibly matching TRBD1 (6 bases). Sequenced: blood. This receptor was obtained from a human donor in good health. The CDR3 nucleotides read TGCGCCAGCAGCTATCAAACCGGGACACCCCCCGAGCAGTACTTC. The encoded protein is CASSYQTGTPPEQYF.